The 13 T cell receptor beta chains listed next were all sequenced from one sample in a study of patients and donors after allogeneic stem cell transplantation. TCRdb reanalysed the RT-PCR reads using MiXCR and keeps one entry per CDR3 protein. The sample lists about 70,000 distinct CDR3 sequences, approximately 26% occurring once. Input material: blood, either unsorted or a sorted T cell fraction (not recorded which). The receptors shown here come from a human donor who was either an allogeneic HSCT recipient or a stem cell or donor lymphocyte infusion donor (not recorded which). It is not recorded whose cells these are; they may come from a transplant donor.

This clonotype turned up a few times. The CDR3 protein is CATSRELRAGNTEAFF. The CDR3 DNA sequence: TGTGCCACCAGCAGAGAGTTAAGGGCAGGTAACACTGAAGCTTTCTTT. This sequence joins TRBV15 and TRBJ1-1; D not certain. Per the germline V gene, CDR1 is LNHNV and CDR2 is YYDKDF (reference sequence). This CDR3 has 16 residues. V gave up 0 bases and J gave up 2 bases, with 13 bases separating them.

This clonotype was counted a single time. This rearrangement joins TRBV5-1 to TRBJ2-1, with D unclear. From germline, CDR1 is SGHRS and CDR2 YFSETQ. V dropped 6 bases and J dropped 0 bases, with 19 bases sitting between them. This CDR3 is built from 17 residues. The CDR3 DNA is TGCGCCAGCACCTCCCCCATTGGAGCGAGCTCCTACAATGAGCAGTTCTTC. Amino acid sequence: CASTSPIGASSYNEQFF.

The chain links TRBV7-9 to TRBJ1-1, with D maybe TRBD1 (6 bases). CDR3 length: 14 residues. The germline V gene has CDR1 SEHNR and CDR2 FQNEAQ (reference sequence). The V end lost 1 base, the J end lost 5 bases, and 11 bases lay between the germline ends. The CDR3 DNA reads as TGTGCCAGCAGCTTAGGGACAGTGGAGACTGAAGCTTTCTTT. Translated, it gives CASSLGTVETEAFF.

There are a few counts of this clonotype. The gene calls are TRBV19 and TRBJ2-1, with D unclear. V was cut by 8 bases and J by 6 bases, with 5 bases left in between. Germline V gene data show CDR1 as LNHDA and CDR2 as SQIVND (reference sequence). This CDR3 comprises 10 residues. CDR3 amino acids: CASGSNEQFF. DNA for the CDR3: TGTGCCAGTGGATCCAATGAGCAGTTCTTC.

V gene TRBV2 combines with J gene TRBJ1-1, with 7 bases matching TRBD1. The CDR3 has 15 amino acids. Per the germline V gene, CDR1 is SNHLY and CDR2 is FYNNEI. V shed 8 bases, J shed 2 bases, and the junction held 11 bases outside the gene matches. CDR3 residues: CASQWGQLLNTEAFF. Written as DNA, the CDR3 is TGTGCCAGCCAGTGGGGACAGTTACTTAACACTGAAGCTTTCTTT.

This chain connects TRBV5-1 to TRBJ1-6, with 7 bases aligning to TRBD1. J was trimmed by 7 bases and V by 1 base; bases with no gene match: 5. CDR3 size: 15 residues. Germline assignment: CDR1 SGHRS and CDR2 YFSETQ. CDR3 DNA: TGCGCCAGCAGCTTGCCGGGACAGCCAAATTCACCCCTCCACTTT. This sequence encodes CASSLPGQPNSPLHF.

This chain uses TRBV4-3 with TRBJ2-1; TRBD1 aligns across 10 bases. The CDR3 is made up of 13 amino acids. J was trimmed by 10 bases and V by 6 bases; bases with no gene match: 6. CDR1 LGHNA and CDR2 YSLEER come from the germline V gene. CDR3 residues: CASRRQGANEQFF. CDR3 nucleotides: TGCGCCAGCAGGCGACAGGGGGCGAACGAGCAGTTCTTC.

V and J are TRBV9 and TRBJ2-6; D ambiguous. The CDR3 is 15 residues long. V lost 0 bases, J lost 1 base, and 5 bases lay in between. CDR1 is SGDLS, CDR2 YYNGEE, per germline. CDR3 in DNA: TGTGCCAGCAGCGTAGCCCTATCTGGGGCCAACGTCCTGACTTTC. Translation gives CASSVALSGANVLTF. Looking up the rest from reference TRBV9 and TRBJ2-6 gives the full variable domain: DSGVTQTPKHLITATGQRVTLRCSPRSGDLSVYWYQQSLDQGLQFLIQYYNGEERAKGNILERFSAQQFPDLHSELNLSSLELGDSALYFCASSVALSGANVLTFGAGSRLTVL.

This clonotype was recorded a few times. J is TRBJ1-5 and V is TRBV20-1; TRBD1 aligns across 7 bases. This CDR3 contains 15 residues. CDR1 and CDR2 from the germline V gene are DFQATT and SNEGSKA (reference sequence). V lost 4 bases and J lost 5; bases outside the gene matches: 11. The CDR3 region has the DNA TGCAGTGCTAAGGGGGCCCGGCATGTTCATCAGCCCCAGCATTTT. Protein product: CSAKGARHVHQPQHF.

The V and J genes are TRBV10-3 and TRBJ2-5, with 9 bases identical to TRBD1. CDR1 is ENHRY and CDR2 is SYGVKD in the germline V gene. The CDR3 is 15 amino acids. The trim removed 5 bases at V and 4 bases at J, leaving 8 bases unmatched. For the CDR3, the DNA is TGTGCCATCAGTCCCCGGACAGGGGATGGAGAGACCCAGTACTTC. It is translated as CAISPRTGDGETQYF.

The gene calls are TRBV9 and TRBJ1-2, with TRBD1 matching over 7 bases. The germline V gene has CDR1 SGDLS and CDR2 YYNGEE. The CDR3 is 14 residues long. V trimming: 3 bases; J trimming: 4 bases; junction bases outside the gene matches: 6. The CDR3 here is CASSGTRGAYGYTF. The CDR3 coding sequence is TGTGCCAGCAGCGGAACCAGGGGGGCCTATGGCTACACCTTC.

This chain uses TRBV6-6 with TRBJ1-5; D is uncertain. V lost 7 bases to trimming and J lost 7 bases, with 5 bases between them. The germline gives CDR1 MNHNY, CDR2 SVGAGI (reference sequence). This CDR3 region has 10 residues. CDR3 region: CASTSQPQHF. The CDR3 DNA is TGTGCCAGCACATCCCAGCCCCAGCATTTT.

This clonotype was detected a few times. The chain couples TRBV7-9 to TRBJ2-4, with a weak D call TRBD1 (6 bases). The CDR3 is 16 residues long. Trimming pared 5 bases from V and 0 bases from J, leaving 14 bases between. The germline V gene has CDR1 SEHNR and CDR2 FQNEAQ (reference sequence). The CDR3 nucleotides read TGTGCCAGCAGCCCCGGACAGAAAATAGCCAAAAACATTCAGTACTTC. This gives the protein CASSPGQKIAKNIQYF.